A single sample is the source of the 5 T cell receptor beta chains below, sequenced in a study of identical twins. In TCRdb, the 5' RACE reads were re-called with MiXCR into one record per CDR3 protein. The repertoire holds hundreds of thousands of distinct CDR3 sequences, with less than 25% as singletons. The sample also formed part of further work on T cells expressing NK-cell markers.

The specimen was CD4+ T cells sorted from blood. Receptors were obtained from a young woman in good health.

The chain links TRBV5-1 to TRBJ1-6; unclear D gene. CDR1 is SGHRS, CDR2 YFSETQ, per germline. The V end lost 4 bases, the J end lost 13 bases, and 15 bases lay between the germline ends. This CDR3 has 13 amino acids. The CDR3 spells CASSMGRGYPLHF. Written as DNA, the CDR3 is TGCGCCAGCAGCATGGGCCGTGGGTACCCCCTCCACTTT.

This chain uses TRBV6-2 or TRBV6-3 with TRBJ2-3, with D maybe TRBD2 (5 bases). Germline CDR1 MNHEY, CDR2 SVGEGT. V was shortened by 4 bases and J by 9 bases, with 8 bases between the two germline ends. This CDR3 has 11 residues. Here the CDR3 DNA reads TGTGCCAGCAGTTCGCCGGGGACGCAGTATTTT. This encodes CASSSPGTQYF.

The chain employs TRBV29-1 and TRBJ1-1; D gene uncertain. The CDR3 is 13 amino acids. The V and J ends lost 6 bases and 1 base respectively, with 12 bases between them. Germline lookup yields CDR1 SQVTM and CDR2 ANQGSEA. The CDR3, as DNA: TGCAGCGTAGCCCGAGGCGCGAACACTGAAGCTTTCTTT. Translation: CSVARGANTEAFF. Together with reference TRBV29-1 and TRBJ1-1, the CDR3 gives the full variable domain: SAVISQKPSRDICQRGTSLTIQCQVDSQVTMMFWYRQQPGQSLTLIATANQGSEATYESGFVIDKFPISRPNLTFSTLTVSNMSPEDSSIYLCSVARGANTEAFFGQGTRLTVV.

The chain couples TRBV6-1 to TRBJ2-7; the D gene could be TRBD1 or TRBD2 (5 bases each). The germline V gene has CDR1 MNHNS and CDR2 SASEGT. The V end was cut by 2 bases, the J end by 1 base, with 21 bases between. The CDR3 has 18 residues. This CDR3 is CASSEHPMGVTNSYEQYF. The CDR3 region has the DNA TGTGCCAGCAGTGAACACCCAATGGGGGTGACCAATTCCTACGAGCAGTACTTC.

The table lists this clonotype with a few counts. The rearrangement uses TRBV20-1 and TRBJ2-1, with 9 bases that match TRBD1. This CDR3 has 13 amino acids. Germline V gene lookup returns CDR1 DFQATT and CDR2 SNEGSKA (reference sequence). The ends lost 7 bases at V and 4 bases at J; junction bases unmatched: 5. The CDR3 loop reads CSGRQGEYNEQFF. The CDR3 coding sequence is TGCAGTGGGAGACAGGGGGAATACAATGAGCAGTTCTTC.